This T cell receptor beta chain was recovered during a study of Graves' ophthalmopathy and Graves' hyperthyroidism. RNA transcripts yielded amplified TCR beta CDR3 regions. First-round RT-PCR with HTBI primers preceded a second-round multiplex PCR. TCRdb processed the multiplex PCR reads anew with MiXCR; each CDR3 protein has one entry. The repertoire holds roughly 610,000 distinct CDR3 sequences, approximately 21% seen once, with approximately 6.9% in the top ten. This clonotype was found many times. Trimming took 10 bases from V and 4 from J, leaving 14 bases between them. The germline V gene has CDR1 MNHNS and CDR2 SASEGT. This CDR3 is 12 amino acids long.

V is TRBV6-1 and J is TRBJ2-7; TRBD1 is a possible D gene (6 bases). Sequences were obtained from peripheral blood. The TCR originated in a woman under 30 with stable Graves' hyperthyroidism. Some clones in this sample may be carry-over from other donors' samples. The DNA for the CDR3 is TGTGCCACCGCGGGTACAGGGTACGAGCAGTACTTC. Protein sequence: CATAGTGYEQYF.